The 16 T cell receptor beta chains in this list originate from one sample, sequenced in a study of blood T cell repertoires in COVID-19. Repertoires were generated with immunoSEQ multiplex PCR, while TCRdb's copy carries only in-frame clones and drops some. Of roughly 360,000 clones listed, around 83% are singletons. The sample was PBMCs or T cells enriched from blood (not recorded which). The source is a woman in her forties or fifties who had recovered from COVID-19.

The chain carries TRBV5-6 and TRBJ1-5; D is undetermined. Germline loops: CDR1 SGHDT, CDR2 YYEEEE. Trimming cost V 1 base and J 7 bases, with 9 bases left between them. The CDR3 sequence is 13 residues long. CDR3 sequence reads: CASSLHPQQPQHF. For the CDR3, the DNA is TGTGCCAGCAGCTTGCACCCACAGCAGCCCCAGCATTTT.

This chain connects TRBV11-2 to TRBJ1-5, with D unclear. The CDR3 contains 14 residues. CDR1 is SGHAT, CDR2 FQNNGV, per germline. V gave up 5 bases and J gave up 4 bases, with 12 bases separating them. CDR3 sequence (DNA): TGTGCCAGCAGCCTCCACGGGATTAATCAGCCCCAGCATTTT. Translation: CASSLHGINQPQHF.

The V and J genes are TRBV29-1 and TRBJ1-2; TRBD1 matches 7 bases. The CDR3 covers 11 residues. CDR1 and CDR2 (germline): SQVTM, ANQGSEA. The CDR3 is CKTGKGDGYTF. CDR3 sequence (DNA): TGCAAGACAGGGAAAGGGGATGGCTACACCTTC.

A few counts support this clone. The chain links TRBV6-5 to TRBJ1-6, with D possibly being TRBD1 (5 bases). CDR3 length: 12 amino acids. Germline CDR1 is MNHEY and CDR2 is SVGAGI. V lost 8 bases and J 8 bases, leaving 10 bases between the germline ends. CDR3: CASGAPDSPLHF. The CDR3 DNA follows: TGTGCCAGCGGGGCACCGGATTCACCCCTCCACTTT.

This clone showed up just once. The chain couples TRBV25-1 to TRBJ1-2; 7 nucleotides line up with TRBD1. The V and J ends lost 4 bases and 0 bases, in that order; junction bases with no gene match: 8. Germline V lookup: CDR1 MGHDK, CDR2 SYGVNS. There are 16 residues in the CDR3. The CDR3 protein is CASSGGDRNTNYGYTF. CDR3 in DNA: TGTGCCAGCAGTGGGGGGGACAGAAACACTAACTATGGCTACACCTTC.

The V call is TRBV6-5, the J call TRBJ1-1; possible D gene TRBD1, 5 bases. V lost 7 bases and J 2 bases, leaving 11 bases between the germline ends. Germline V gives CDR1 MNHEY, CDR2 SVGAGI. This CDR3 contains 13 residues. The CDR3 nucleotides read TGTGCCAGCAACCAGCAGGGTAACACTGAAGCTTTCTTT. It yields the protein CASNQQGNTEAFF.

The chain is built from TRBV29-1 and TRBJ2-4; D may be TRBD1 (7 bases). Between the trimmed V and J ends, which lost 7 bases and 7 bases, there was a span of 14 bases. Looked up from germline, CDR1 is SQVTM and CDR2 is ANQGSEA. The CDR3 contains 12 residues. CDR3 nucleotides: TGCAGCGCCCGGACAGGAGGGAACATTCAGTACTTC. It translates to CSARTGGNIQYF.

This clone was counted once. Here the CDR3 reads CASSRTSGSTDTQYF. For the CDR3, the DNA is TGTGCCAGCAGCCGGACTAGCGGGAGTACAGATACGCAGTATTTT. The rearrangement joins TRBV7-8 to TRBJ2-3, with 13 bases aligning to TRBD2. Unmatched junction bases numbered 2, after V lost 5 bases and J lost 3 bases. The CDR3 runs 15 residues. The germline CDR1 and CDR2 sequences are SGHVS and FQNEAQ.

The CDR3 loop is CASSPLLNTEAFF. CDR3 sequence (DNA): TGTGCCAGCAGCCCCCTCTTGAACACTGAAGCTTTCTTT. This chain uses TRBV14 with TRBJ1-1, with D hard to call. Trimming left V 4 bases short and J 0 bases short, with 6 bases between. The CDR3 has 13 amino acids. The germline CDR1 and CDR2 sequences are SGHDN and FVKESK.

There are a few counts of this clone. This chain uses TRBV30 with TRBJ1-5, with D unresolved. This CDR3 comprises 13 residues. CDR1 and CDR2 (germline): GTSNPN, SVGIG (reference sequence). Trimming cost V 2 bases and J 5 bases, with 10 bases left between them. The CDR3 reads CAWSPSGDQPQHF. Here the CDR3 DNA reads TGTGCCTGGAGTCCCAGCGGGGATCAGCCCCAGCATTTT.

This chain's CDR3 is CASSYILPGQGMNTEAFF. CDR3 DNA: TGTGCCAGCTCGTATATTCTGCCGGGACAGGGGATGAACACTGAAGCTTTCTTT. J is TRBJ1-1 and V is TRBV27, with 10 nucleotides matching TRBD1. Trimming removed 8 bases from V and 0 bases from J; junction bases left unmatched: 15. Looked up from germline, CDR1 is MNHEY and CDR2 is SMNVEV (reference sequence). CDR3 size: 18 residues.

On this clone: The same CDR3 can be traced to other DNA sequences in this sample. The CDR3 bases are TGTGCCAGCAGCCCGCGACAGGGTGGGAACACTGAAGCTTTCTTT. It specifies CASSPRQGGNTEAFF. The rearrangement joins TRBV9 to TRBJ1-1; TRBD1 aligns across 7 bases. The trim removed 4 bases at V and 1 base at J, leaving 7 bases unmatched. This CDR3 contains 15 residues. Germline CDR1 reads SGDLS; CDR2 reads YYNGEE.

The rearrangement joins TRBV6-5 to TRBJ1-5; D is possibly TRBD1 (5 bases). Trimming shortened V by 6 bases and J by 6 bases, and 15 bases separated the two germline ends. In germline, CDR1 is MNHEY, CDR2 SVGAGI. The CDR3 is made up of 14 amino acids. The CDR3 sequence: CASSNRQGGQPQHF. The CDR3 bases are TGTGCCAGCAGCAACAGGCAGGGCGGTCAGCCCCAGCATTTT.

The genes are TRBV14 and TRBJ1-2; 7 positions match TRBD1. This CDR3 has 13 amino acids. Germline V gene sequence: CDR1 SGHDN, CDR2 FVKESK. V lost 5 bases to trimming and J lost 7 bases; unmatched junction nucleotides: 7. The chain's CDR3 is CASSNSRGFGYTF. For the CDR3, the DNA is TGTGCCAGCAGCAACAGCAGGGGGTTTGGCTACACCTTC.

This clone occurred once. This chain joins TRBV9 and TRBJ2-5, with a possible D match to TRBD1 (6 bases). Trimming removed 4 bases at V and 0 bases at J, with 13 bases between. Germline assignment: CDR1 SGDLS and CDR2 YYNGEE. The CDR3 sequence is 15 residues long. CDR3 in DNA: TGTGCCAGCAGCCCTACAGGGCTGCACCAAGAGACCCAGTACTTC. It is translated as CASSPTGLHQETQYF.

The V and J genes are TRBV2 and TRBJ2-1; TRBD2 agrees at 7 bases. Germline V gene data show CDR1 as SNHLY and CDR2 as FYNNEI. With V trimmed by 8 bases and J by 1 base, 2 bases remained unmatched. The CDR3 has 13 amino acids. CDR3 loop: CASGRESYNEQFF. Here the CDR3 DNA reads TGTGCCAGCGGGAGGGAATCCTACAATGAGCAGTTCTTC.